This section outlines one TCR beta chain sequence together with its context. Controls had myeloablative marrow grafts with methotrexate and calcineurin inhibitor, sampled at 1 year. These data belong to a study of T cells after posttransplantation cyclophosphamide. Clones were sequenced by immunoSEQ multiplex PCR, and TCRdb holds only the in-frame ones, with some missing. In the table there are around 17,000 clones, about 85% of which are singletons. V was clipped by 4 bases and J by 5 bases; unmatched bases: 4. Germline loops: CDR1 MNHNY, CDR2 SVGAGI (reference sequence). The CDR3 is 13 residues long.

The V call is TRBV6-6, the J call TRBJ2-5, with 7 positions matching TRBD1. The material sequenced was PBMCs, taken after allogeneic stem cell transplant with calcineurin inhibitor and methotrexate. This TCR was recovered from a young adult female patient who received an allogeneic stem cell transplant from an unrelated donor, was CMV-positive, and had acute and chronic GVHD. These T cells may partly come from the graft donor. CDR3 protein: CASSLTGVETQYF. DNA for the CDR3: TGTGCCAGCAGTTTAACAGGGGTTGAGACCCAGTACTTC.